The clone carrying this T cell receptor (beta chain) was detected a few times. The data derive from a study of patients and donors after allogeneic stem cell transplantation. TCRdb reprocessed the RT-PCR reads with MiXCR, giving one entry per CDR3 protein. The data hold 800,000 to 1,000,000 distinct CDR3 sequences, with approximately 18% observed a single time. Germline loops: CDR1 MNHEY, CDR2 SMNVEV (reference sequence). V was clipped by 6 bases and J by 10 bases; unmatched bases: 5. The CDR3 covers 12 residues. This clonotype originated in a human donor who was either an allogeneic HSCT recipient or a stem cell or donor lymphocyte infusion donor (not recorded which). It is not recorded whose cells these are; they may come from a transplant donor. The J gene is TRBJ2-5, the V gene TRBV27; the match to TRBD2 covers 10 bases. The sample comprised blood, either unsorted or a sorted T cell fraction (not recorded which). CDR3 sequence reads: CASRAGGPSQYF. The CDR3, as DNA: TGTGCCAGCAGAGCGGGAGGGCCGAGCCAGTACTTC.